The source of this TCR beta chain is a study of a mutant IDH1 vaccine in newly diagnosed glioma. About the study: Among treated patients, around 62% were male and around 40% female, and mean age was 40.4 years.

Libraries were prepared by immunoSEQ multiplex PCR; TCRdb keeps only in-frame clonotypes and omits some of them. The profile shows tens of thousands of clones, around 92% of them singletons. Time point in this sample: week 47, end of study. Doses comprised 300 ug of mutant IDH1 20-mer peptide each, plus topical imiquimod. Germline assignment: CDR1 LNHDA and CDR2 SQIVND (reference sequence). The CDR3 length is 13 residues. V dropped 7 bases and J dropped 6 bases, with 15 bases sitting between them. Concerning this clone itself: Its antigen is as yet unknown.

The TCR was taken from a woman aged 50 to 60 with glioma. The sample in question was PBMCs, obtained from a glioma patient whose treatment included an IDH1 peptide vaccine. J is TRBJ1-1 and V is TRBV19; no reliable D call. CDR3 in DNA: TGTGCCAGTACTACGGAACGGGAAGCTGAAGCTTTCTTT. Amino acids: CASTTEREAEAFF. The full variable domain, its missing parts supplied by reference TRBV19 and TRBJ1-1, is DGGITQSPKYLFRKEGQNVTLSCEQNLNHDAMYWYRQDPGQGLRLIYYSQIVNDFQKGDIAEGYSVSREKKESFPLTVTSAQKNPTAFYLCASTTEREAEAFFGQGTRLTVV.